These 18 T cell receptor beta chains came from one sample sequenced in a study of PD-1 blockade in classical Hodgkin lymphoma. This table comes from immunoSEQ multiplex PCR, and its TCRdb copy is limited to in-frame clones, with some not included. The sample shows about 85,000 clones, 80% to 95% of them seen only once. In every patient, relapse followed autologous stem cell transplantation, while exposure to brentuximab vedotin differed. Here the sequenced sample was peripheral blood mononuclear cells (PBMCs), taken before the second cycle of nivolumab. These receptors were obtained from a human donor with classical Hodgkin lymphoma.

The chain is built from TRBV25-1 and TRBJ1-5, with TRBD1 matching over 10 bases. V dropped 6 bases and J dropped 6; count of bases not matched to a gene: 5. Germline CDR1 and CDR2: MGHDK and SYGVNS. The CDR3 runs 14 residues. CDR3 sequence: CASRGQGIGQPQHF. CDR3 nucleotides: TGTGCCAGCAGGGGACAGGGGATCGGTCAGCCCCAGCATTTT.

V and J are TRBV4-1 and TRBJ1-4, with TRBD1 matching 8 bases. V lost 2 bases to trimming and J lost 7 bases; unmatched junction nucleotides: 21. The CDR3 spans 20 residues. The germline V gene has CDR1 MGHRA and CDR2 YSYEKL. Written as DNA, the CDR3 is TGCGCCAGCAGCCAAAGCCCGAAGGGACAGGATGGGATCTTGGGTGAAAAACTGTTTTTT. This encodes CASSQSPKGQDGILGEKLFF.

The CDR3 DNA reads TGTGCCTGGAACTCGGGGTCCTCAGCAAGCCAGCCCCAGCATTTT. The encoded protein is CAWNSGSSASQPQHF. This chain links TRBV30 with TRBJ1-5, with no clear D. Germline assignment: CDR1 GTSNPN and CDR2 SVGIG (reference sequence). This CDR3 spans 15 amino acids. Trimming removed 4 bases at V and 7 bases at J, with 20 bases between. The entire variable domain, with the rest obtained from reference TRBV30 and TRBJ1-5, is as follows: SQTIHQWPATLVQPVGSPLSLECTVEGTSNPNLYWYRQAAGRGLQLLFYSVGIGQISSEVPQNLSASRPQDRQFILSSKKLLLSDSGFYLCAWNSGSSASQPQHFGDGTRLSIL.

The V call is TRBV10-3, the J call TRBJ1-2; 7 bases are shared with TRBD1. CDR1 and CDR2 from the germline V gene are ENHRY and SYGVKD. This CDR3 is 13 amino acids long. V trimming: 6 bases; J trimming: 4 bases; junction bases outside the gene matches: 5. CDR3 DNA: TGTGCCATCAGACCGGACAGGTCCTATGGCTACACCTTC. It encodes CAIRPDRSYGYTF.

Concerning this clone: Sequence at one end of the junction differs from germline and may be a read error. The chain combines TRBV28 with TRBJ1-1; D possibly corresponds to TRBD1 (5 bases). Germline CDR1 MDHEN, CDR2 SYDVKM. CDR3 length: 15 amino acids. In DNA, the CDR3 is TGTGCCAGCAGCATATACAGACAGCGGAACACTGAGGCTTTCTTT. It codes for CASSIYRQRNTEAFF.

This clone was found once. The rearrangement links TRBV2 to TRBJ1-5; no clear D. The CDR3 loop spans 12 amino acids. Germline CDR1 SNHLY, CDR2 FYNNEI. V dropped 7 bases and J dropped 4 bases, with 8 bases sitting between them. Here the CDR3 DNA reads TGTGCCAGCAAGGCGTCAAATCAGCCCCAGCATTTT. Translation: CASKASNQPQHF.

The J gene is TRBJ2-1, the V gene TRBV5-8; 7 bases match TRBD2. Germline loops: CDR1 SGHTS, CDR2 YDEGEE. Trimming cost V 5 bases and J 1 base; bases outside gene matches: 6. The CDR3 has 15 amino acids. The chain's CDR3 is CASRELARSYNEQFF. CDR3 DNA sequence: TGTGCCAGCAGGGAACTAGCGAGATCCTACAATGAGCAGTTCTTC.

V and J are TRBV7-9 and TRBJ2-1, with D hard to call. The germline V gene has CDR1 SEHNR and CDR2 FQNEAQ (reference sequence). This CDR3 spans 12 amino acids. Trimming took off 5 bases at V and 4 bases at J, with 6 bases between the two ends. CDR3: CASSPGYNEQFF. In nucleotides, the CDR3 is TGTGCCAGCAGCCCCGGGTACAATGAGCAGTTCTTC.

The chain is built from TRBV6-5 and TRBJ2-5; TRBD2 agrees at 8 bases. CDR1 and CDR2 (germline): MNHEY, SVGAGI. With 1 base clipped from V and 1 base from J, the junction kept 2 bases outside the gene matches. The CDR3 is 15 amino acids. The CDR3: CASSYWAGGQETQYF. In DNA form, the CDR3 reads TGTGCCAGCAGTTACTGGGCGGGGGGCCAAGAGACCCAGTACTTC.

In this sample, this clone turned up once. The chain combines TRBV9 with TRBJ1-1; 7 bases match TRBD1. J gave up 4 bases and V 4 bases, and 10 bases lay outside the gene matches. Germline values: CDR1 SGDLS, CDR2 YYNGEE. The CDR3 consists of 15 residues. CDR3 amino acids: CASSSGQASGTEAFF. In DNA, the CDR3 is TGTGCCAGCAGCTCTGGACAGGCCTCCGGCACTGAAGCTTTCTTT.

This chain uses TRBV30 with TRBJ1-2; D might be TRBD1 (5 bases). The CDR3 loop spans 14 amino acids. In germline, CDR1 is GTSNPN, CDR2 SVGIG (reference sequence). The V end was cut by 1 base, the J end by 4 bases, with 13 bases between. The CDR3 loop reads CAWSAYWDFYGYTF. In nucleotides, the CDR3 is TGTGCCTGGAGTGCTTACTGGGACTTCTATGGCTACACCTTC.

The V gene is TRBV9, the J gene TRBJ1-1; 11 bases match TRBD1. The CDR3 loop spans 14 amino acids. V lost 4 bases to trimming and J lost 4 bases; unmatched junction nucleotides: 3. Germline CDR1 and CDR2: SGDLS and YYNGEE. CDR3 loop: CASSPGTGGTEAFF. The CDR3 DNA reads TGTGCCAGCAGCCCGGGGACAGGGGGCACTGAAGCTTTCTTT.

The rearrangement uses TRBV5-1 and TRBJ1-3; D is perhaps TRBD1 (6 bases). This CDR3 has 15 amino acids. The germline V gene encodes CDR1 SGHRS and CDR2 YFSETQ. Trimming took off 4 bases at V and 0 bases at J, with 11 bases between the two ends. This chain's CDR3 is CASSRTASSGNTIYF. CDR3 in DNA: TGCGCCAGCAGCAGGACAGCTTCCTCTGGAAACACCATATATTTT. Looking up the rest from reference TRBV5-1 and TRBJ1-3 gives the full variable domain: KAGVTQTPRYLIKTRGQQVTLSCSPISGHRSVSWYQQTPGQGLQFLFEYFSETQRNKGNFPGRFSGRQFSNSRSEMNVSTLELGDSALYLCASSRTASSGNTIYFGEGSWLTVV.

CDR3 in amino acids: CAGAKDRGLTDTQYF. The CDR3, as DNA: TGTGCCGGAGCGAAAGACAGGGGCCTCACAGATACGCAGTATTTT. This rearrangement joins TRBV30 to TRBJ2-3; 8 positions match TRBD1. Losses at the gene ends were 8 bases for V and 2 bases for J; bases not matched to a gene: 12. Germline V lookup: CDR1 GTSNPN, CDR2 SVGIG (reference sequence). The CDR3 runs to 15 residues.

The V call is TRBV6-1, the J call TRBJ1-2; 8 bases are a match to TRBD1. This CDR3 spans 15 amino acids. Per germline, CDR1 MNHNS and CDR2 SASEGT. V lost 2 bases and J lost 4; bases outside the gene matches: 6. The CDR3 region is CASSERSGGAYGYTF. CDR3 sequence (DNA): TGTGCCAGCAGTGAAAGGTCAGGGGGCGCCTATGGCTACACCTTC.

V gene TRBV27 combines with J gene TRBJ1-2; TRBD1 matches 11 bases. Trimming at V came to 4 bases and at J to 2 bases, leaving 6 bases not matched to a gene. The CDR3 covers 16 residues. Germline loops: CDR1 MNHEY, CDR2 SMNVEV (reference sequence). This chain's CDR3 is CASSSGQGAPNYGYTF. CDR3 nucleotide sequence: TGTGCCAGCAGTTCCGGACAGGGGGCCCCCAACTATGGCTACACCTTC.

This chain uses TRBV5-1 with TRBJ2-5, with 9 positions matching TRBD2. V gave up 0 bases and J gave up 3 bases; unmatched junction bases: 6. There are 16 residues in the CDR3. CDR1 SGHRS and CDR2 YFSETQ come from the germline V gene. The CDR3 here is CASSLGTSASEETQYF. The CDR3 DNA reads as TGCGCCAGCAGCTTGGGGACTAGCGCGAGTGAAGAGACCCAGTACTTC.

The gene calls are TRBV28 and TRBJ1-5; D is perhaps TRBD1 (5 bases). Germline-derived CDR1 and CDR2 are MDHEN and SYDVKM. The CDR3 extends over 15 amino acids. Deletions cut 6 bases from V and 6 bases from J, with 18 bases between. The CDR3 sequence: CASSPWGMGSQPQHF. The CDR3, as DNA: TGTGCCAGCAGCCCCTGGGGGATGGGGAGTCAGCCCCAGCATTTT.